This T cell receptor (beta chain) derives from a study of blood T cell repertoires in COVID-19. Across the study: Acute and convalescent COVID-19 samples came from the United States, Italy and Spain. T cells, B-cell-depleted T cells, or PBMCs supplied cDNA or gDNA.

Germline loops: CDR1 SGHTA, CDR2 FQGNSA. Trimming cost V 6 bases and J 0 bases, with 17 bases left between them. The CDR3 has 17 amino acids. This table comes from immunoSEQ multiplex PCR, and its TCRdb copy is limited to in-frame clones, with some not included. The sample shows around 400,000 clones, 70% to 90% of them seen only once. Sequencing was performed on peripheral blood. V usage is TRBV7-2 and J usage is TRBJ1-4, with D tentatively TRBD1 (5 bases). The receptor comes from a woman in her sixties or seventies with COVID-19, enrolled during active disease. CDR3 in amino acids: CASSFPPQDATNEKLFF. The CDR3 region has the DNA TGTGCCAGCAGTTTCCCTCCACAGGACGCAACTAATGAAAAACTGTTTTTT.